This T cell receptor (beta chain) was observed in a study of OX40 agonist ivuxolimab in advanced cancers. Whole-study context: The patients received ivuxolimab by intravenous route every 2 weeks at 0.01 to 10 mg/kg. Those treated in dose escalation had hepatocellular carcinoma, melanoma, renal cell cancer or head and neck cancer.

Profiling relied on immunoSEQ multiplex PCR, and the TCRdb table lists in-frame clones only, not all of them. The sample gives about 59,000 clones, nearly 85% of which show up once; 2% to 2.5% is in the top ten. Blood sampling took place at baseline, cycle 4 day 1, and cycle 7 day 1. Trimming left V 1 base short and J 10 bases short, with 5 bases between. The CDR3 length is 11 residues. Germline-derived CDR1 and CDR2 are LNHNV and YYDKDF (reference sequence). This clone came up a few times. The rearrangement joins TRBV15 to TRBJ2-1; D uncertain. The specimen was CD4+ or CD8+ T cells sorted from blood, collected in a trial of the OX40 agonist ivuxolimab. The TCR originated in an adult with an advanced solid tumor such as melanoma, head and neck, liver or kidney cancer. CDR3 sequence (DNA): TGTGCCACCAGCAGAGTGGAAGAGCAGTTCTTC. Its translation: CATSRVEEQFF. The whole variable domain, remainder taken from reference TRBV15 and TRBJ2-1, is DAMVIQNPRYQVTQFGKPVTLSCSQTLNHNVMYWYQQKSSQAPKLLFHYYDKDFNNEADTPDNFQSRRPNTSFCFLDIRSPGLGDTAMYLCATSRVEEQFFGPGTRLTVL.